Presented here are 30 T cell receptor beta chains from one specimen sequenced in a study of T cells in Graves' hyperthyroidism and ophthalmopathy. Amplified TCR beta CDR3 regions came from RNA transcripts. Using the HTBI primer set, a first-round RT-PCR was run on the TCR CDR3. TCRdb ran MiXCR on the multiplex PCR reads and lists one entry per CDR3 protein. The table includes some 350,000 distinct CDR3 sequences, 25% detected once. The specimen sequenced was blood. These receptor sequences come from a man aged 45-65 years with Graves' hyperthyroidism.

The gene calls are TRBV12-5 and TRBJ1-2, with D perhaps matching TRBD1 (5 bases). The CDR3 has 12 amino acids. Deletions cut 3 bases from V and 8 bases from J, with 10 bases between. Germline assignment: CDR1 LGHNT and CDR2 FRNRAP. The CDR3 loop reads CASGFQGGGYTF. CDR3 nucleotide sequence: TGTGCTAGTGGTTTCCAGGGTGGAGGCTACACCTTC.

This clonotype was picked up a small number of times. The chain has TRBV3-1 and TRBJ1-1; no clear D. Germline CDR1 reads LGHDT; CDR2 reads YNNKEL (reference sequence). This CDR3 has 11 amino acids. Deletions cut 2 bases from V and 11 bases from J, with 9 bases between. The CDR3 nucleotides are TGTGCCAGCAGCCAATTTGCAGTCGCTTTCTTT. It encodes CASSQFAVAFF.

This clonotype has more than one count but fewer than ten. The genes are TRBV24-1 and TRBJ2-3, with unresolved D. This CDR3 spans 14 amino acids. Germline values: CDR1 KGHDR, CDR2 SFDVKD. V was pared by 4 bases and J by 0 bases, with 7 bases between. The CDR3 spells CATSEGFSTDTQYF. As DNA, the CDR3 is TGTGCCACCAGTGAAGGATTTAGCACAGATACGCAGTATTTT.

This clonotype was recorded many times. The rearrangement uses TRBV18 and TRBJ1-4; 7 bases fit TRBD1. The CDR3 sequence is 15 residues long. Per germline, CDR1 KGHSH and CDR2 LQKENI. V trimming: 3 bases; J trimming: 7 bases; junction bases outside the gene matches: 8. The CDR3 DNA follows: TGTGCCAGCTCACCCGGGACAGTTGAGAGTGAAAAACTGTTTTTT. It translates to CASSPGTVESEKLFF.

In this sample, this clonotype turned up a few times. The chain uses TRBV6-5 and TRBJ1-3, with D possibly TRBD1 on 5 matching bases. This CDR3 comprises 14 residues. V was pared by 2 bases and J by 7 bases, with 12 bases between. Germline CDR1 reads MNHEY; CDR2 reads SVGAGI. This CDR3 reads CASSYAGSSNTIYF. The DNA for the CDR3 is TGTGCCAGCAGTTACGCAGGGAGCTCTAACACCATATATTTT.

A few counts support this clonotype. This chain joins TRBV28 and TRBJ1-2; 9 bases match TRBD1. The CDR3 extends over 13 amino acids. Germline V gives CDR1 MDHEN, CDR2 SYDVKM. J was trimmed by 7 bases and V by 8 bases; bases with no gene match: 8. The CDR3 is CASYTGGESGYTF. The DNA for the CDR3 is TGTGCCAGCTATACAGGGGGCGAGAGTGGCTACACCTTC.

V is TRBV6-1 and J is TRBJ2-7; TRBD2 matches at 7 bases. Per the germline V gene, CDR1 is MNHNS and CDR2 is SASEGT. V shed 5 bases, J shed 1 base, and the junction held 5 bases outside the gene matches. The CDR3 contains 14 residues. The CDR3 protein is CASSHGGSSYEQYF. The CDR3 DNA is TGTGCCAGCAGTCACGGGGGGTCGTCCTACGAGCAGTACTTC.

The V gene is TRBV2, the J gene TRBJ2-4; 12 nucleotides align to TRBD2. Germline-derived CDR1 and CDR2 are SNHLY and FYNNEI. The CDR3 has 14 amino acids. The V and J ends lost 5 bases and 7 bases, in that order; junction bases with no gene match: 3. This CDR3 is CASSPSGRANIQYF. In nucleotides, the CDR3 is TGTGCCAGCAGTCCTAGCGGGAGGGCGAACATTCAGTACTTC.

This clonotype was seen many times. This rearrangement joins TRBV2 to TRBJ2-7, with D perhaps matching TRBD2 (6 bases). The CDR3 extends over 13 amino acids. The ends were cut back, 9 bases at V and 2 bases at J, with 14 bases in the middle. CDR1 is SNHLY and CDR2 is FYNNEI in the germline V gene. In nucleotides, the CDR3 is TGTGCCAGTGGAAGTAGCGGAACCTACGAGCAGTACTTC. Its protein is CASGSSGTYEQYF.

The V and J genes are TRBV5-1 and TRBJ2-2, with a possible D match to TRBD1 (6 bases). There are 15 residues in the CDR3. Trimming pared 0 bases from V and 3 bases from J, leaving 9 bases between. Germline CDR1 and CDR2: SGHRS and YFSETQ. The DNA of the CDR3 is TGCGCCAGCAGCTTGGACAGGGTCGACACCGGGGAGCTGTTTTTT. Translating it yields CASSLDRVDTGELFF.

Only a few counts were recorded for this clonotype. The gene calls are TRBV11-3 and TRBJ2-2; 7 nucleotides match TRBD1. The V and J ends lost 1 base and 3 bases, in that order; junction bases with no gene match: 14. CDR1 is SGHNT and CDR2 is YENEEA in the germline V gene. This CDR3 has 19 amino acids. The CDR3 nucleotides read TGTGCCAGCAGCTTAGGGCCGACAGGGTCCCGCAGGCACACCGGGGAGCTGTTTTTT. Translated, it gives CASSLGPTGSRRHTGELFF.

This clonotype was found a few times. V and J are TRBV5-1 and TRBJ2-1, with D tentatively TRBD2 (5 bases). The ends were cut back, 1 base at V and 1 base at J, with 12 bases in the middle. The germline gives CDR1 SGHRS, CDR2 YFSETQ. The length of the CDR3 is 16 residues. The CDR3 protein is CASSLISGGSYNEQFF. The CDR3 DNA is TGCGCCAGCAGCTTGATAAGCGGAGGATCCTACAATGAGCAGTTCTTC.

This clonotype was observed a few times. The rearrangement links TRBV9 to TRBJ1-2; the D is unclear. V lost 0 bases and J 4 bases, leaving 7 bases between the germline ends. The CDR3 sequence is 13 residues long. Germline V gene sequence: CDR1 SGDLS, CDR2 YYNGEE. The CDR3 reads CASSVDSGYGYTF. DNA of the CDR3: TGTGCCAGCAGCGTAGATTCTGGCTATGGCTACACCTTC.

This clonotype was observed once. This chain links TRBV4-1 with TRBJ2-3, with TRBD2 matching over 9 bases. Germline lookup yields CDR1 MGHRA and CDR2 YSYEKL. V lost 6 bases, J lost 1 base, and 5 bases stayed unmatched. The CDR3 totals 15 residues. The CDR3, as DNA: TGCGCCAGCAGGGAATCTAGCGGGGGCACAGATACGCAGTATTTT. Encoded protein: CASRESSGGTDTQYF.

The chain has TRBV28 and TRBJ1-4; 8 nucleotides align to TRBD1. In germline, CDR1 is MDHEN, CDR2 SYDVKM. The CDR3 extends over 15 amino acids. V trimming: 4 bases; J trimming: 7 bases; junction bases outside the gene matches: 8. The CDR3 here is CASSYPAGGLEKLFF. DNA for the CDR3: TGTGCCAGCAGTTACCCCGCAGGGGGCCTTGAAAAACTGTTTTTT.

This clonotype was recorded many times. CDR3 sequence: CASSGPGTGDTDTQYF. The CDR3 nucleotides read TGTGCCAGCAGCGGTCCCGGGACAGGAGACACAGATACGCAGTATTTT. The rearrangement uses TRBV2 and TRBJ2-3, with 8 bases identical to TRBD1. The ends lost 6 bases at V and 2 bases at J; junction bases unmatched: 10. This CDR3 is built from 16 residues. CDR1 and CDR2 from the germline V gene are SNHLY and FYNNEI.

This chain joins TRBV7-7 and TRBJ2-3, with D maybe TRBD2 (5 bases). CDR3 length: 13 residues. Per germline, CDR1 SSHAT and CDR2 FNYEAQ (reference sequence). The DNA for the CDR3 is TGTGCTAGCGCCAGCCAAGGCACAGATACGCAGTATTTT. Encoded protein: CASASQGTDTQYF.

In its sample, this clonotype was seen many times. V usage is TRBV10-3 and J usage is TRBJ1-5, with no clear D. Germline assignment: CDR1 ENHRY and CDR2 SYGVKD. There are 12 residues in the CDR3. The V and J ends lost 0 bases and 4 bases respectively, with 1 base between them. In DNA, the CDR3 is TGTGCCATCAGTGAGTCAAATCAGCCCCAGCATTTT. Translation: CAISESNQPQHF.

Many counts were recorded for this clonotype. The chain combines TRBV7-3 with TRBJ2-5; TRBD1 matches 8 bases. The CDR3 loop spans 15 amino acids. Per germline, CDR1 SGHTA and CDR2 FQGTGA. V dropped 5 bases and J dropped 5; count of bases not matched to a gene: 10. The CDR3 nucleotides read TGTGCCAGCAGCCCCGGCGGGCGACAGGGGGAGACCCAGTACTTC. It is translated as CASSPGGRQGETQYF.

This clonotype has a count of ten or more. The chain is built from TRBV27 and TRBJ2-1, with D perhaps matching TRBD2 (7 bases). The germline V and J ends were trimmed by 6 bases and 7 bases, with 19 bases remaining between them. The length of the CDR3 is 15 residues. Germline loops: CDR1 MNHEY, CDR2 SMNVEV (reference sequence). The CDR3 reads CASSPPGGLMNEQFF. The DNA of the CDR3 is TGTGCCAGCAGCCCTCCGGGGGGCCTTATGAATGAGCAGTTCTTC.

The chain links TRBV3-1 to TRBJ2-2; TRBD2 is a possible D gene (5 bases). CDR3 length: 16 amino acids. Trimming pared 1 base from V and 1 base from J, leaving 10 bases between. Germline CDR1 is LGHDT and CDR2 is YNNKEL (reference sequence). CDR3 sequence reads: CASSQGPSGNTGELFF. The CDR3 DNA follows: TGTGCCAGCAGCCAAGGGCCCAGCGGGAACACCGGGGAGCTGTTTTTT.

Many counts were recorded for this clonotype. V is TRBV11-2 and J is TRBJ2-7; 9 bases match TRBD2. Per germline, CDR1 SGHAT and CDR2 FQNNGV. Trimming removed 3 bases from V and 0 bases from J; junction bases left unmatched: 9. The CDR3 extends over 17 amino acids. DNA of the CDR3: TGTGCCAGCAGCTTTTCCCTAGCGGGGTCCAACTCCTACGAGCAGTACTTC. Translation: CASSFSLAGSNSYEQYF. Full variable domain (remainder filled in from reference TRBV11-2 and TRBJ2-7): EAGVAQSPRYKIIEKRQSVAFWCNPISGHATLYWYQQILGQGPKLLIQFQNNGVVDDSQLPKDRFSAERLKGVDSTLKIQPAKLEDSAVYLCASSFSLAGSNSYEQYFGPGTRLTVT.

Only one count was recorded for this clonotype. The CDR3 region is CASSQDRGVKAFF. As DNA, the CDR3 is TGTGCCAGCAGCCAAGATCGGGGGGTTAAGGCTTTCTTT. The J gene is TRBJ1-1, the V gene TRBV3-1, with D possibly TRBD1 on 5 matching bases. Trimming took 0 bases from V and 11 from J, leaving 13 bases between them. CDR3 length: 13 amino acids. Per germline, CDR1 LGHDT and CDR2 YNNKEL (reference sequence).

The sample holds a few counts of this clonotype. This chain uses TRBV20-1 with TRBJ2-1; 13 nucleotides agree with TRBD2. J lost 0 bases, V lost 5 bases, and 7 bases had no gene match. The V gene's germline CDR1 is DFQATT and CDR2 SNEGSKA (reference sequence). The CDR3 contains 17 residues. The CDR3 is CSAGTSGISGSYNEQFF. In DNA, the CDR3 is TGCAGTGCTGGGACTAGCGGGATCTCCGGCTCCTACAATGAGCAGTTCTTC.

Ten or more counts support this clonotype. This chain connects TRBV18 to TRBJ2-3; D not resolved. Trimming left V 5 bases short and J 8 bases short, with 14 bases between. The CDR3 has 13 residues. Per the germline V gene, CDR1 is KGHSH and CDR2 is LQKENI. The CDR3 bases are TGTGCCAGCTCAAGAGCTCAGGATGGTACGCAGTATTTT. This sequence encodes CASSRAQDGTQYF.

The table lists this clonotype with a few counts. This chain uses TRBV3-1 with TRBJ1-2; D gene ambiguous. The V gene lost 1 base and the J gene lost 13 bases, with 10 bases spanning the gap. This CDR3 contains 11 residues. CDR1 and CDR2 from the germline V gene are LGHDT and YNNKEL (reference sequence). The DNA for the CDR3 is TGTGCCAGCAGCCAAGGTGGGGTGCTCACCTTC. As protein: CASSQGGVLTF.

This rearrangement joins TRBV18 to TRBJ2-3, with D perhaps TRBD1 or TRBD2 (5 bases each). The length of the CDR3 is 14 residues. Trimming stripped 0 bases from V and 4 bases from J, with 8 bases between. Germline CDR1 is KGHSH and CDR2 is LQKENI. CDR3 in amino acids: CASSPPPGPDTQYF. The CDR3 nucleotides read TGTGCCAGCTCACCACCTCCGGGGCCAGATACGCAGTATTTT.

Only a few counts were recorded for this clonotype. The CDR3 here is CASSQAGGASNEQYF. The DNA of the CDR3 is TGTGCCAGCAGCCAAGCGGGAGGGGCTTCCAACGAGCAGTACTTC. This sequence joins TRBV3-1 and TRBJ2-7; 8 bases are a match to TRBD2. The CDR3 extends over 15 amino acids. V lost 1 base, J lost 5 bases, and 7 bases stayed unmatched. Germline V CDR1 and CDR2: LGHDT, YNNKEL (reference sequence).

This clonotype was counted between two and nine times. The rearrangement uses TRBV20-1 and TRBJ1-1, with 7 nucleotides matching TRBD1. Germline CDR1 and CDR2: DFQATT and SNEGSKA (reference sequence). This CDR3 contains 15 residues. The J segment lost 4 bases and the V segment lost 0 bases, leaving 8 bases of the junction unmatched. The CDR3 reads CSARDGRGIITEAFF. The CDR3 nucleotides are TGCAGTGCTAGAGATGGCAGGGGGATAATCACTGAAGCTTTCTTT.

This clonotype was seen a few times. This chain connects TRBV6-1 to TRBJ1-6; TRBD1 matches 11 bases. The V and J ends lost 10 bases and 7 bases, in that order; junction bases with no gene match: 6. The CDR3 loop spans 14 amino acids. The germline gives CDR1 MNHNS, CDR2 SASEGT. In nucleotides, the CDR3 is TGTGCCACCCGGGACAGGGGGTGGAATTCACCCCTCCACTTT. This translates into CATRDRGWNSPLHF.